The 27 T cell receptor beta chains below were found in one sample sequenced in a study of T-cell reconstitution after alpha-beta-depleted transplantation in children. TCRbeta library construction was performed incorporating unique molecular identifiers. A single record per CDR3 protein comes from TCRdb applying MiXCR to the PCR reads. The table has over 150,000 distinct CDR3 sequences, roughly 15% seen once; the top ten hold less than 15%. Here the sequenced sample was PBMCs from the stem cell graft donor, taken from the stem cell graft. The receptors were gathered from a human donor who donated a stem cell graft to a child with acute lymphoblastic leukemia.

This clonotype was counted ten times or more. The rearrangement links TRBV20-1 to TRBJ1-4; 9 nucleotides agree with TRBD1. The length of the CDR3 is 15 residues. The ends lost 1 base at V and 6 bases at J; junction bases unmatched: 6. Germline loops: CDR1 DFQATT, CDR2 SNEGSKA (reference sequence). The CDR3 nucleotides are TGCAGTGCTAGAGCCCGACAGGGGGTGGATGAAAAACTGTTTTTT. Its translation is CSARARQGVDEKLFF.

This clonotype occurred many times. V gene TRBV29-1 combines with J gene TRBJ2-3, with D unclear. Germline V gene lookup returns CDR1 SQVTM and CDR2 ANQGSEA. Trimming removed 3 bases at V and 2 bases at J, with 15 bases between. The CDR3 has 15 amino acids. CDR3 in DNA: TGCAGCGTTGATGGCGGAAAAGACACCACAGATACGCAGTATTTT. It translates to CSVDGGKDTTDTQYF.

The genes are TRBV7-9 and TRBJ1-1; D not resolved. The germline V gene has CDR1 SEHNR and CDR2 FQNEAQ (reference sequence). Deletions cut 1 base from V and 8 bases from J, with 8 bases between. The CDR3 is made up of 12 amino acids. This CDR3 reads CASSLDVTEAFF. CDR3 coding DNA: TGTGCCAGCAGCTTAGATGTAACCGAAGCTTTCTTT.

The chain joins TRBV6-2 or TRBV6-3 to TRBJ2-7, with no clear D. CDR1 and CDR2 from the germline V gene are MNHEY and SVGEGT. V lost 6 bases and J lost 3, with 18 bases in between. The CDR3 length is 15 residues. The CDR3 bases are TGTGCCAGCAGCCTAGGTCGGCTAGATGACTACGAGCAGTACTTC. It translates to CASSLGRLDDYEQYF.

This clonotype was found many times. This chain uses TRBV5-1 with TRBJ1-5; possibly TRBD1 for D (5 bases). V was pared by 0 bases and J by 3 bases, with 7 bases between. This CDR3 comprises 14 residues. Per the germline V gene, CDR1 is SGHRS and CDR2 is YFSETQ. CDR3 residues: CASSLGGPNQPQHF. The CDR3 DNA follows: TGCGCCAGCAGCTTGGGGGGCCCCAATCAGCCCCAGCATTTT.

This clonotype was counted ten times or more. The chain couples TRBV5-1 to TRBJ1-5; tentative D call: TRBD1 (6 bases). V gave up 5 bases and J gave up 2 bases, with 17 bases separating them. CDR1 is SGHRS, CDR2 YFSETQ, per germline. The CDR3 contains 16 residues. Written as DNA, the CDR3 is TGCGCCAGCAGACCTCAAAGGGGGGGCGGCAATCAGCCCCAGCATTTT. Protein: CASRPQRGGGNQPQHF.

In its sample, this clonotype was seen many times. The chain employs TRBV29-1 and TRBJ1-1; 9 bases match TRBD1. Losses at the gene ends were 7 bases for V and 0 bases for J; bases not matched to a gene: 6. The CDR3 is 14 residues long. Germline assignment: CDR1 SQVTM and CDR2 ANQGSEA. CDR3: CSGDREGLNTEAFF. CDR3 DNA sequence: TGCAGCGGGGACAGGGAGGGGCTGAACACTGAAGCTTTCTTT.

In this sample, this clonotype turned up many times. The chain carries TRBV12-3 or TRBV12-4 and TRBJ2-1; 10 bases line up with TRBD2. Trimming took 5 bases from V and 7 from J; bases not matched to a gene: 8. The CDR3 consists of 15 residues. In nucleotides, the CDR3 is TGTGCCAGCAGTACGACTAAGCGGGAGGGGAATGAGCAGTTCTTC. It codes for CASSTTKREGNEQFF.

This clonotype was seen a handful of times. CDR3 residues: CASSLGLVVGLAKNIQYF. CDR3 bases: TGTGCCAGCAGTTTGGGCCTTGTCGTTGGGCTAGCTAAAAACATTCAGTACTTC. The chain recombines TRBV12-3 or TRBV12-4 with TRBJ2-4; tentative D call: TRBD2 (5 bases). This CDR3 is built from 18 residues. Trimming removed 3 bases at V and 4 bases at J, with 22 bases between.

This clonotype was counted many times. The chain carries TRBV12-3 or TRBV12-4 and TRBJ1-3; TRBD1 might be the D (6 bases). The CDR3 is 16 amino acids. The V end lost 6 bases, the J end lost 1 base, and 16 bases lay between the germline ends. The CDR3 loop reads CASSPTGFTSGNTIYF. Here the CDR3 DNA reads TGTGCCAGCAGCCCGACAGGATTTACGTCTGGAAACACCATATATTTT.

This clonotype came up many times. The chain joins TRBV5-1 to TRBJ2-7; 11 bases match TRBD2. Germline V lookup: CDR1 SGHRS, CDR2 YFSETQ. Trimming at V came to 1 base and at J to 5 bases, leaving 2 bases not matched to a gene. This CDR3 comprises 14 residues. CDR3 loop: CASSLTSGSHEQYF. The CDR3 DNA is TGCGCCAGCAGCTTGACTAGCGGGAGCCACGAGCAGTACTTC.

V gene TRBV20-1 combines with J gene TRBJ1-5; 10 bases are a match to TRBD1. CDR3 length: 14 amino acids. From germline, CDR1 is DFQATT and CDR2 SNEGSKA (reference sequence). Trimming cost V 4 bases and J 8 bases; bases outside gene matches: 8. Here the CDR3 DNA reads TGCAGTGCTACGACAGGGGGCGTGGGGAAGCCCCAGCATTTT. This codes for CSATTGGVGKPQHF.

The CDR3: CASSLTVNQETQYF. CDR3 bases: TGTGCCAGCAGCTTAACGGTGAACCAAGAGACCCAGTACTTC. This sequence joins TRBV7-6 and TRBJ2-5; D remains unclear. CDR1 is SGHVS and CDR2 is FNYEAQ in the germline V gene. The CDR3 contains 14 residues. The V gene lost 2 bases and the J gene lost 0 bases, with 7 bases spanning the gap.

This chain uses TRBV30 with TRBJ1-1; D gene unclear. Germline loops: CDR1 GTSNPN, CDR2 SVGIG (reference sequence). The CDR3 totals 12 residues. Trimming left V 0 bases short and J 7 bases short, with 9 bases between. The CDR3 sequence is CAWSVILNEAFF. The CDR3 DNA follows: TGTGCCTGGAGTGTAATCCTAAATGAAGCTTTCTTT. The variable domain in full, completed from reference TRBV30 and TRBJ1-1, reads SQTIHQWPATLVQPVGSPLSLECTVEGTSNPNLYWYRQAAGRGLQLLFYSVGIGQISSEVPQNLSASRPQDRQFILSSKKLLLSDSGFYLCAWSVILNEAFFGQGTRLTVV.

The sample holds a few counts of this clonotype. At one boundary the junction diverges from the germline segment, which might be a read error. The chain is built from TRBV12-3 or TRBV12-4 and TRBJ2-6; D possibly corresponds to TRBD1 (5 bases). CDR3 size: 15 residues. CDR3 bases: TGTGCCAGCAGTTATCGGAGCTCTGGGGCCAACGGCCTGACTTTC. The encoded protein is CASSYRSSGANGLTF.

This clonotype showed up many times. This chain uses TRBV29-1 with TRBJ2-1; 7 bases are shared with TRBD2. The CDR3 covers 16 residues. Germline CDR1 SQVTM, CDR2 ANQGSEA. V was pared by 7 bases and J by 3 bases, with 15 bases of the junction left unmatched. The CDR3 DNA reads TGCAGCGCGGCGTTGTATAGCCTAGCGGTCTACAATGAGCAGTTCTTC. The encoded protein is CSAALYSLAVYNEQFF.

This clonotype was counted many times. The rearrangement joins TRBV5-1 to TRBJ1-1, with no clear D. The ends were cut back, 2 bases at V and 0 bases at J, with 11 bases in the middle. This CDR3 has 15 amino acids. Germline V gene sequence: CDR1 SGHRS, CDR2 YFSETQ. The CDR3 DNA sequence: TGCGCCAGCAGCTTCAGAAGGTTCATGAACACTGAAGCTTTCTTT. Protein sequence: CASSFRRFMNTEAFF. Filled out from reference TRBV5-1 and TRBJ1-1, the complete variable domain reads KAGVTQTPRYLIKTRGQQVTLSCSPISGHRSVSWYQQTPGQGLQFLFEYFSETQRNKGNFPGRFSGRQFSNSRSEMNVSTLELGDSALYLCASSFRRFMNTEAFFGQGTRLTVV.

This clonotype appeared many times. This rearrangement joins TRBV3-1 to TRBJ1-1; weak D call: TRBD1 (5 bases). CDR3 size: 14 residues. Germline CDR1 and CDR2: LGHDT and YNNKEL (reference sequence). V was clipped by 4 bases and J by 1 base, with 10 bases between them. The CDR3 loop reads CASSPRQQNTEAFF. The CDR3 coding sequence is TGTGCCAGCAGCCCAAGACAGCAGAACACTGAAGCTTTCTTT.

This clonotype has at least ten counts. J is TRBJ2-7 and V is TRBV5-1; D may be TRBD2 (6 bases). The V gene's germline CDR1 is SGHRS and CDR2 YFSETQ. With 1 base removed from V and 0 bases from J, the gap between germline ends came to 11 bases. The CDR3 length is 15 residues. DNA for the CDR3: TGCGCCAGCAGCTTGCACTCCGGGAGCTCCTACGAGCAGTACTTC. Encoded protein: CASSLHSGSSYEQYF.

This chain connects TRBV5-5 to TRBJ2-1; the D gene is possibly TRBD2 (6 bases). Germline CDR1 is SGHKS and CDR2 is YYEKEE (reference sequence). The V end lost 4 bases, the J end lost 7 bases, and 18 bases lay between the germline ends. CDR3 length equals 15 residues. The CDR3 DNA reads TGTGCCAGCAGCCCGCGTCAGCGGGCCGGAAATGAGCAGTTCTTC. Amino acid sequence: CASSPRQRAGNEQFF. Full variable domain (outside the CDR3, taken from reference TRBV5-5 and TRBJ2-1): DAGVTQSPTHLIKTRGQQVTLRCSPISGHKSVSWYQQVLGQGPQFIFQYYEKEERGRGNFPDRFSARQFPNYSSELNVNALLLGDSALYLCASSPRQRAGNEQFFGPGTRLTVL.

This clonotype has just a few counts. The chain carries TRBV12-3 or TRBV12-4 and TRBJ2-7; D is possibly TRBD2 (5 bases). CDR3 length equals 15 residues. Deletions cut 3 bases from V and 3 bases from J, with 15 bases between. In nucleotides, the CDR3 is TGTGCCAGCAGTTTTGGGTCCGGGATCTTCTACGAGCAGTACTTC. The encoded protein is CASSFGSGIFYEQYF.

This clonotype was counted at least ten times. The CDR3 sequence: CASSLTIDRADEQYF. The DNA for the CDR3 is TGCGCCAGCAGCTTGACGATCGACAGGGCGGACGAGCAGTACTTC. The chain combines TRBV5-1 with TRBJ2-7; 7 bases match TRBD1. Germline loops: CDR1 SGHRS, CDR2 YFSETQ. CDR3 length equals 15 residues. V dropped 1 base and J dropped 5; count of bases not matched to a gene: 9. The full variable domain, in which reference TRBV5-1 and TRBJ2-7 provide the parts outside the CDR3, is KAGVTQTPRYLIKTRGQQVTLSCSPISGHRSVSWYQQTPGQGLQFLFEYFSETQRNKGNFPGRFSGRQFSNSRSEMNVSTLELGDSALYLCASSLTIDRADEQYFGPGTRLTVT.

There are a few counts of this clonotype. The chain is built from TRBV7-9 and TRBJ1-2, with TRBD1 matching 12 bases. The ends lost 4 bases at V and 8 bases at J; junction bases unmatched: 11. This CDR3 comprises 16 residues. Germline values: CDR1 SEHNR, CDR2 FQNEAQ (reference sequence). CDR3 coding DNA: TGTGCCAGCAGCTCATTCCCGGGACAGGGGGCTGGAGGCTACACCTTC. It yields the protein CASSSFPGQGAGGYTF.

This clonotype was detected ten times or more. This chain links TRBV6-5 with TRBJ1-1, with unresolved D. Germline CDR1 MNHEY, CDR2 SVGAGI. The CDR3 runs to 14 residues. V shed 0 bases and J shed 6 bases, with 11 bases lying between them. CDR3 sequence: CASSYSEGGAEAFF. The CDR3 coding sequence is TGTGCCAGCAGTTACTCGGAGGGAGGAGCTGAAGCTTTCTTT.

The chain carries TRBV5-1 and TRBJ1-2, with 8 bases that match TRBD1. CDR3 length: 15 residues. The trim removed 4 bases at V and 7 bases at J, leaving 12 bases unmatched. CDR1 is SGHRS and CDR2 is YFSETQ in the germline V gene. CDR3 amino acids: CASSPNYAGGGGYTF. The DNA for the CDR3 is TGCGCCAGCAGCCCCAATTATGCAGGGGGCGGTGGCTACACCTTC.

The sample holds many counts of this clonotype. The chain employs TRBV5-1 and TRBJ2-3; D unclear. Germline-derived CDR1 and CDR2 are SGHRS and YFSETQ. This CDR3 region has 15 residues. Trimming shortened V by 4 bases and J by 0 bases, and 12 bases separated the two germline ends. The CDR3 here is CASSMDGTSTDTQYF. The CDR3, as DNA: TGCGCCAGCAGCATGGACGGAACTAGCACAGATACGCAGTATTTT.

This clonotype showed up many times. CDR3 bases: TGCAGCGTTGTCGGGGTCGGCAGGAGCCCTCTCGAGCAGTACTTC. Residues: CSVVGVGRSPLEQYF. The J gene is TRBJ2-7, the V gene TRBV29-1; maybe TRBD2 (5 bases). This CDR3 contains 15 residues. Germline CDR1 and CDR2: SQVTM and ANQGSEA. Trimming removed 4 bases at V and 6 bases at J, with 22 bases between.